This T cell receptor (beta chain) came from a study of T cell responses to AZD1222 COVID-19 vaccine (dated by TCRdb to about 2021). Background for the entire study: Because spike-specific TCR depth and breadth did not differ between the two schedules, AZD1222 recipients who got a second dose at roughly 4 weeks were pooled with those who got a second dose at roughly 12 weeks. A total of about 250 trial participants underwent TCR sequencing, of whom about 210 had received two doses of AZD1222 and around 25 had received two doses of the MenACWY control vaccine. Trial participants were enrolled into age subgroups of 18-55, 56-69 and 70-plus years, which contained about 150, 27 and 61 TCR-sequenced participants, respectively. Summary of the overall study and its limitations: The whole spike protein was spanned by vaccine-associated CD4 TCRs, and dominant responses were seen in regions 160-218 and 743-854. Most participants were white British and females outnumbered males, and the authors suggested that clonal diversity may have been underestimated. Nearly half of unique spike-specific TCRs reportedly recognized epitopes outside regions mutated in the B.1.351 and B.1.1.7 variants. The 56-69-year group was small, and its depth increase did not reach significance, likely because of low power. Spike-specific TCR breadth and depth rose significantly after two AZD1222 doses compared with day 0 and with MenACWY recipients. Conclusions about previously exposed vaccinees are limited, since just a handful of AZD1222 recipients were seropositive for SARS-CoV-2 at baseline. No day 14 peak-response samples were available, so repertoires were characterized only after the peak T cell response.

The germline V gene (reference sequence) yields SGHNT for CDR1 and YYREEE for CDR2. The CDR3 holds 16 amino acids from the cysteine to the phenylalanine. Just the 48-base CDR3 DNA is kept, in frame starting at base 1. The germline V and J ends show losses of 4 bases and 7 bases respectively, and no gene match explains 9 bases of the junction. The CDR3 regions of human TCRbeta chains were analyzed by immunosequencing. From the authors' description of their analysis: Repertoire TCRs were matched against a reference library of SARS-CoV-2-specific TCRs generated with the MIRA antigen-specificity platform. Breadth was defined as the fraction of unique TCRs that were SARS-CoV-2-associated. Depth was defined as the fraction of total T cells that were SARS-CoV-2-associated. Each spike-specific TCR was assigned to its reactive spike region and to a CD4 or CD8 class using the MIRA data. Log10-transformed breadth and depth values were compared by one-way ANOVA with Sidak's multiple comparisons tests. What TCRdb holds here is the immuneACCESS table cut down to in-frame rearrangements. Part of the clones is not present; checked against another copy, under half of the missing clones reflect an unresolved V gene, and the others are unexplained. The D gene and trimming were derived from the DNA, and the V and J assignments and clone size from that table. For this sample the table gives about 150,000 clones, of which 90% to 95% were detected only once. 1.5% to 2% of the sample rests with the top ten.

The meaning of the sample's time point label: baseline before first vaccination. Vaccinee samples were obtained from the UK trials COV001 and COV002, which included a single-blind randomized controlled phase 2/3 trial of AZD1222 (ChAdOx1 nCoV-19) in healthy adults. Trial participant PBMC samples were collected at day 0 and day 28 after the second dose for TCRbeta chain sequencing. With regard to this clone: The specificity of this receptor is unknown. No base-level quality is on record; no much larger clone is a single base apart.

Sequencing was performed on peripheral blood, taken on day 0 of AZD1222 vaccination. The rearranged chain carries TRBV5-4 and TRBJ2-2; TRBD2 agrees with 11 junctional bases. The sequence was collected from an adult in good health. The CDR3 here reads CASSRGLAEGDGELFF. The DNA reads TGTGCCAGCAGCCGGGGACTAGCGGAGGGGGACGGGGAGCTGTTTTTT.